This is a list of T cell receptor beta chains from one sample in a study of PD-L1 blockade in urothelial cancer. Libraries were prepared by immunoSEQ multiplex PCR; TCRdb keeps only in-frame clonotypes and omits some of them. The repertoire holds approximately 100,000 clones, with about 89% as singletons. The specimen comprised PBMCs, sampled around atezolizumab (anti-PD-L1) treatment. The origin of the receptors is an elderly woman with urothelial cancer. Each CDR3 is given with its conserved first and last residue. D genes are given only for firm matches. The size entry is marked missing in some rows and otherwise reads once, few, many or a size class.

.	TRBV5-6	TRBJ2-5	TRBD1	TGTGCCAGCAGCTTAACGACAGGGGAGACCCAGTACTTC	CASSLTTGETQYF
.	TRBV30	TRBJ2-3	TRBD1	TGTGCCTGGAGTGTACCGAGGGGGCTGACAGATACGCAGTATTTT	CAWSVPRGLTDTQYF
.	TRBV30	TRBJ1-5	.	TGTGCCTGGAGTGAGCTCTATAGCAATCAGCCCCAGCATTTT	CAWSELYSNQPQHF
.	TRBV18	TRBJ2-7	TRBD1	TGTGCCAGCACGGACAGGGTAATCGGGGAGCAGTACTTC	CASTDRVIGEQYF
.	TRBV5-8	TRBJ2-7	TRBD1	TGTGCCAGCAGCATAGGGACAGGCCTTCTCTCCTACGAGCAGTACTTC	CASSIGTGLLSYEQYF
.	TRBV5-4	TRBJ2-1	TRBD2	TGTGCCAGCAGCTTGGGGACTAGCGGGAGGGGGATCAATGAGCAGTTCTTC	CASSLGTSGRGINEQFF
few	TRBV28	TRBJ1-5	.	TGTGCCAGCAGCCTTGGACAGCAAAATCAGCCCCAGCATTTT	CASSLGQQNQPQHF
once	TRBV19	TRBJ1-5	.	TGTGCCAGTAGGGACAATTCGGGTCAGCCCCAGCATTTT	CASRDNSGQPQHF
.	TRBV4-1	TRBJ1-4	TRBD1	TGCGCCAGCAGCCAAGCCACAGGGGGCGCGGATGAAAAACTGTTTTTT	CASSQATGGADEKLFF
.	TRBV18	TRBJ1-4	.	TGTGCCAGCTCAGCGGCACAGGGAGCAACTAATGAAAAACTGTTTTTT	CASSAAQGATNEKLFF
.	TRBV9	TRBJ2-5	.	TGTGCCAGCAGCGTAGCAGGCAGCCAAGAGACCCAGTACTTC	CASSVAGSQETQYF
.	TRBV18	TRBJ2-2	TRBD1	TGTGCCAGCTCACCACCGAGGGACAGGGGGACCGGGGAGCTGTTTTTT	CASSPPRDRGTGELFF
.	TRBV28	TRBJ1-5	TRBD1	TGTGCCAGCAGTAAGACAGGGAATAGCAATCAGCCCCAGCATTTT	CASSKTGNSNQPQHF
.	TRBV2	TRBJ1-1	.	TGTGCCAGCACCCTCCTTGCGTTGAACACTGAAGCTTTCTTT	CASTLLALNTEAFF
.	TRBV28	TRBJ2-2	TRBD2	TGTGCCAGCAGTTCCACCGGGACTAGCAACGGGGAGCTGTTTTTT	CASSSTGTSNGELFF
.	TRBV19	TRBJ2-1	TRBD2	TGTGCCAGGGGTCCTAGCGGGAGGGATGAGCAGTTCTTC	CARGPSGRDEQFF
few	TRBV28	TRBJ1-4	TRBD1	TGTGCCAGCAGTTTCATCGGGACAGGGGGTGAAAAACTGTTTTTT	CASSFIGTGGEKLFF
few	TRBV7-9	TRBJ1-1	TRBD1	TGTGCCAGCAGCTTCGACAGGGGTATGAACACTGAAGCTTTCTTT	CASSFDRGMNTEAFF